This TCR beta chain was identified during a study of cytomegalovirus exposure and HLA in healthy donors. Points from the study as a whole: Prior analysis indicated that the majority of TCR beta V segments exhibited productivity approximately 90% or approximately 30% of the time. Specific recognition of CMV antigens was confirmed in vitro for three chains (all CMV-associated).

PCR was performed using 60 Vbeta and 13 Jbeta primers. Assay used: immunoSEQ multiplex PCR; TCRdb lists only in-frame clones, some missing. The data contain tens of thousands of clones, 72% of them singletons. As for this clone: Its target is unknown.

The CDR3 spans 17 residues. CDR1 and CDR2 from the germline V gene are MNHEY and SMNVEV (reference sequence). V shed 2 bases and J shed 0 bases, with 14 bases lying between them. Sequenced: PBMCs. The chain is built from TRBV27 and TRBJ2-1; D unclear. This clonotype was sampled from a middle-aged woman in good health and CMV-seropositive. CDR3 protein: CASSLRWQRSSYNEQFF. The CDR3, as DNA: TGTGCCAGCAGTTTACGATGGCAGAGGAGCTCCTACAATGAGCAGTTCTTC.